A single sample is the source of the 31 T cell receptor beta chains below, sequenced in a study of T cells after yellow fever vaccination. TCRdb reprocessed the 5' RACE reads with MiXCR, giving one entry per CDR3 protein. The sample has roughly 340,000 distinct CDR3 sequences, 8.5% to 10% seen once. Sequencing was performed on PBMCs, taken on the day of the first yellow fever vaccination. These receptor sequences come from a man aged 18 to 29 who received the YFV17D yellow fever vaccine.

This chain uses TRBV7-8 with TRBJ2-7, with TRBD2 matching 7 bases. This CDR3 has 17 amino acids. Germline CDR1 and CDR2: SGHVS and FQNEAQ. Germline trimming cut 3 bases from V and 0 bases from J; bases unmatched to any gene: 11. The chain's CDR3 is CASSFWQRGLSSYEQYF. The DNA for the CDR3 is TGTGCCAGCAGCTTCTGGCAGCGGGGACTAAGCTCCTACGAGCAGTACTTC.

The V call is TRBV5-1, the J call TRBJ1-2; D might be TRBD1 (6 bases). Germline V gene lookup returns CDR1 SGHRS and CDR2 YFSETQ. The CDR3 extends over 13 amino acids. Trimming cost V 4 bases and J 7 bases, with 14 bases left between them. CDR3 sequence (DNA): TGCGCCAGCAGCGGAAACAGGGATTCTGGCTACACCTTC. Its translation is CASSGNRDSGYTF.

At least ten counts were recorded for this clonotype. The chain employs TRBV5-6 and TRBJ2-1, with D tentatively TRBD1 (5 bases). The CDR3 is 14 residues long. Per the germline V gene, CDR1 is SGHDT and CDR2 is YYEEEE. V lost 0 bases and J 9 bases, leaving 13 bases between the germline ends. CDR3 loop: CASSLGTPDSEQFF. The CDR3 coding sequence is TGTGCCAGCAGCTTGGGAACGCCTGACAGTGAGCAGTTCTTC.

This clonotype was counted a few times. The chain has TRBV2 and TRBJ2-3, with 7 bases fitting TRBD1. Germline CDR1 reads SNHLY; CDR2 reads FYNNEI. The CDR3 extends over 14 amino acids. J was trimmed by 5 bases and V by 4 bases; bases with no gene match: 6. CDR3 bases: TGTGCCAGCAGTGGAGGTCCAGGGGGAGATACGCAGTATTTT. It translates to CASSGGPGGDTQYF. The variable domain in full, with the rest retrieved from reference TRBV2 and TRBJ2-3, is EPEVTQTPSHQVTQMGQEVILRCVPISNHLYFYWYRQILGQKVEFLVSFYNNEISEKSEIFDDQFSVERPDGSNFTLKIRSTKLEDSAMYFCASSGGPGGDTQYFGPGTRLTVL.

This clonotype was detected only a few times. The J gene is TRBJ2-1, the V gene TRBV6-5, with no clear D. CDR3 length equals 15 residues. Germline CDR1 reads MNHEY; CDR2 reads SVGAGI. The V and J ends lost 4 bases and 8 bases respectively, with 18 bases between them. For the CDR3, the DNA is TGTGCCAGCAGTTTACTAAAATGGAGTTCTCATGAGCAGTTCTTC. This gives the protein CASSLLKWSSHEQFF.

The chain carries TRBV20-1 and TRBJ2-2, with D possibly TRBD1 on 6 matching bases. V lost 6 bases, J lost 0 bases, and 11 bases lay in between. Germline CDR1 DFQATT, CDR2 SNEGSKA (reference sequence). CDR3 size: 14 residues. The CDR3, as DNA: TGCAGTGCGGCGGCAGGGGCGAACACCGGGGAGCTGTTTTTT. This encodes CSAAAGANTGELFF.

The chain employs TRBV19 and TRBJ2-1; TRBD2 aligns across 8 bases. The CDR3 extends over 16 amino acids. The germline V gene encodes CDR1 LNHDA and CDR2 SQIVND (reference sequence). The V segment lost 2 bases and the J segment 1 base; nucleotides outside the gene matches: 4. The DNA for the CDR3 is TGTGCCAGTAGTATACAAGCGGGGGCATCCTACAATGAGCAGTTCTTC. Protein product: CASSIQAGASYNEQFF. Supplemented by reference TRBV19 and TRBJ2-1, the full variable domain reads DGGITQSPKYLFRKEGQNVTLSCEQNLNHDAMYWYRQDPGQGLRLIYYSQIVNDFQKGDIAEGYSVSREKKESFPLTVTSAQKNPTAFYLCASSIQAGASYNEQFFGPGTRLTVL.

This clonotype was observed a few times. The chain has TRBV2 and TRBJ2-5, with 7 bases fitting TRBD2. CDR1 is SNHLY and CDR2 is FYNNEI in the germline V gene. V was pared by 6 bases and J by 6 bases, with 13 bases of the junction left unmatched. The CDR3 has 15 residues. The DNA of the CDR3 is TGTGCCAGCAGCCCGACTAGCTTCGGTCCCAAGACCCAGTACTTC. This translates into CASSPTSFGPKTQYF.

This clonotype turned up a few times. This chain links TRBV7-2 with TRBJ1-5; D ambiguous. CDR3 length: 16 amino acids. Deletions cut 0 bases from V and 2 bases from J, with 11 bases between. Germline V gives CDR1 SGHTA, CDR2 FQGNSA. As DNA, the CDR3 is TGTGCCAGCAGCTTAGCGTCGGACGGGGGCAATCAGCCCCAGCATTTT. This codes for CASSLASDGGNQPQHF.

This clonotype has just a few counts. The J gene is TRBJ2-7, the V gene TRBV12-3 or TRBV12-4; D unresolved. The CDR3 extends over 11 amino acids. The V and J ends lost 3 bases and 5 bases respectively, with 5 bases between them. Here the CDR3 reads CASSFVHEQYF. CDR3 in DNA: TGTGCCAGCAGTTTTGTGCACGAGCAGTACTTC.

At least ten counts were recorded for this clonotype. This chain connects TRBV4-2 to TRBJ1-5; 7 nucleotides align to TRBD1. V was pared by 4 bases and J by 0 bases, with 15 bases of the junction left unmatched. CDR3 size: 19 residues. Germline V gene data show CDR1 as LGHNA and CDR2 as YNFKEQ. The CDR3 loop reads CASSPWDSSRTYSNQPQHF. The CDR3 DNA reads TGTGCCAGCAGCCCTTGGGACAGTTCGAGGACATATAGCAATCAGCCCCAGCATTTT.

This chain joins TRBV27 and TRBJ2-3; D is uncertain. Trimming took off 6 bases at V and 10 bases at J, with 17 bases between the two ends. This CDR3 contains 13 residues. The germline V gene encodes CDR1 MNHEY and CDR2 SMNVEV (reference sequence). In DNA form, the CDR3 reads TGTGCCAGCAGCTTCTATCTCACGGGTGCGCAGTATTTT. The encoded protein is CASSFYLTGAQYF.

The chain recombines TRBV9 with TRBJ2-3; no definite D call. The length of the CDR3 is 16 residues. The V gene's germline CDR1 is SGDLS and CDR2 YYNGEE. V was clipped by 0 bases and J by 2 bases, with 13 bases between them. The DNA of the CDR3 is TGTGCCAGCAGCGTAGGTCTCGGCCTTTACACAGATACGCAGTATTTT. It codes for CASSVGLGLYTDTQYF. Full variable domain (remainder filled in from reference TRBV9 and TRBJ2-3): DSGVTQTPKHLITATGQRVTLRCSPRSGDLSVYWYQQSLDQGLQFLIQYYNGEERAKGNILERFSAQQFPDLHSELNLSSLELGDSALYFCASSVGLGLYTDTQYFGPGTRLTVL.

This clonotype has more than one count but fewer than ten. The J gene is TRBJ2-7, the V gene TRBV29-1, with unresolved D. The germline V gene encodes CDR1 SQVTM and CDR2 ANQGSEA. Deletions cut 6 bases from V and 0 bases from J, with 12 bases between. This CDR3 has 13 amino acids. The CDR3: CSVELALSYEQYF. The CDR3 nucleotides are TGCAGCGTGGAACTCGCCCTCTCCTACGAGCAGTACTTC.

The chain recombines TRBV30 with TRBJ1-5; TRBD1 matches 8 bases. Germline CDR1 is GTSNPN and CDR2 is SVGIG (reference sequence). V shed 3 bases, J shed 7 bases, and the junction held 11 bases outside the gene matches. CDR3 length: 15 amino acids. The DNA for the CDR3 is TGTGCCTGGAGCGGACAGGGCCTGGGCGGGCAGCCCCAGCATTTT. Amino acid sequence: CAWSGQGLGGQPQHF. The full variable domain, rest sourced from reference TRBV30 and TRBJ1-5, is SQTIHQWPATLVQPVGSPLSLECTVEGTSNPNLYWYRQAAGRGLQLLFYSVGIGQISSEVPQNLSASRPQDRQFILSSKKLLLSDSGFYLCAWSGQGLGGQPQHFGDGTRLSIL.

This clonotype was counted many times. The gene calls are TRBV5-1 and TRBJ2-2; D possibly corresponds to TRBD2 (6 bases). The V and J ends lost 4 bases and 1 base respectively, with 11 bases between them. Germline CDR1 and CDR2: SGHRS and YFSETQ. The CDR3 is 15 residues long. In DNA form, the CDR3 reads TGCGCCAGCAGCCATAGCGGAGTGAACACCGGGGAGCTGTTTTTT. This codes for CASSHSGVNTGELFF.

This clonotype was counted between two and nine times. The chain is built from TRBV5-6 and TRBJ2-3; 10 bases are a match to TRBD2. CDR1 and CDR2 from the germline V gene are SGHDT and YYEEEE. CDR3 length equals 18 residues. V shed 3 bases, J shed 3 bases, and the junction held 13 bases outside the gene matches. The CDR3 here is CASSSLAGALHGTDTQYF. CDR3 DNA: TGTGCCAGCAGCTCTCTAGCGGGGGCTCTTCACGGTACAGATACGCAGTATTTT.

This clonotype was seen a handful of times. The chain has TRBV5-5 and TRBJ1-2; unclear D gene. The V end was cut by 0 bases, the J end by 1 base, with 13 bases between. CDR1 and CDR2 from the germline V gene are SGHKS and YYEKEE (reference sequence). This CDR3 is built from 16 residues. This chain's CDR3 is CASSLASSPVNYGYTF. The CDR3 DNA sequence: TGTGCCAGCAGCTTGGCCTCCAGCCCTGTTAACTATGGCTACACCTTC.

This clonotype was counted many times. The rearrangement joins TRBV4-3 to TRBJ1-4, with a weak D call TRBD1 (6 bases). Trimming stripped 4 bases from V and 10 bases from J, with 19 bases between. The germline V gene encodes CDR1 LGHNA and CDR2 YSLEER. The length of the CDR3 is 15 residues. The CDR3 DNA reads as TGCGCCAGCAGCCTCGCCCCTACAGGGAGTGGAAAACTGTTTTTT. Amino acids: CASSLAPTGSGKLFF.

This clonotype appeared a few times. J is TRBJ2-5 and V is TRBV5-1; no clear D gene. CDR3 length: 13 amino acids. The V and J ends lost 6 bases and 5 bases respectively, with 14 bases between them. CDR1 is SGHRS, CDR2 YFSETQ, per germline. For the CDR3, the DNA is TGCGCCAGCATGGAGTCTATCGATGAGACCCAGTACTTC. It is translated as CASMESIDETQYF.

This clonotype turned up a few times. The V gene is TRBV19, the J gene TRBJ2-1; 8 nucleotides agree with TRBD2. The CDR3 spans 15 residues. The germline V gene encodes CDR1 LNHDA and CDR2 SQIVND (reference sequence). Trimming at V came to 6 bases and at J to 2 bases, leaving 6 bases not matched to a gene. For the CDR3, the DNA is TGTGCCAGTAGGTTAGCGGGGCGAGCCTACAATGAGCAGTTCTTC. This encodes CASRLAGRAYNEQFF.

This sequence joins TRBV24-1 and TRBJ2-7; 7 positions match TRBD2. V lost 3 bases, J lost 2 bases, and 15 bases stayed unmatched. CDR3 length equals 18 residues. Germline lookup yields CDR1 KGHDR and CDR2 SFDVKD. For the CDR3, the DNA is TGTGCCACCAGTGATCCCCTCCGGGGGGAAGAGGGACCCTACGAGCAGTACTTC. It specifies CATSDPLRGEEGPYEQYF.

The CDR3, as DNA: TGTGCCACCGACCCCGGGACAGGGAACACTGAAGCTTTCTTT. Translated: CATDPGTGNTEAFF. The chain carries TRBV10-3 and TRBJ1-1; 8 bases are shared with TRBD1. CDR1 and CDR2 from the germline V gene are ENHRY and SYGVKD. The V segment lost 10 bases and the J segment 1 base; nucleotides outside the gene matches: 8. The CDR3 totals 14 residues.

This clonotype has a handful of counts. A much larger clone is a single base away; this may be a read error. V is TRBV6-6 and J is TRBJ1-2, with unresolved D. The CDR3 runs 11 residues. The V end was cut by 5 bases, the J end by 2 bases, with 3 bases between. Germline loops: CDR1 MNHNY, CDR2 SVGAGI (reference sequence). The CDR3 loop is CASSRNYGYTF. The CDR3 DNA sequence: TGTGCCAGCAGTCGAAACTATGGCTACACCTTC.

In this sample, this clonotype turned up a few times. The chain is built from TRBV6-5 and TRBJ1-2; D gene ambiguous. The CDR3 covers 14 residues. Germline V gives CDR1 MNHEY, CDR2 SVGAGI. V lost 2 bases and J 5 bases, leaving 12 bases between the germline ends. In nucleotides, the CDR3 is TGTGCCAGCAGTTACGGCAGAGCCCGTTATGGCTACACCTTC. Translated, it gives CASSYGRARYGYTF.

In its sample, this clonotype was seen a few times. The V gene is TRBV2, the J gene TRBJ2-5; 7 positions agree with TRBD1. Germline CDR1 and CDR2: SNHLY and FYNNEI. V lost 6 bases to trimming and J lost 5 bases; unmatched junction nucleotides: 12. The CDR3 covers 15 residues. CDR3 in amino acids: CASRLDRPSRETQYF. In nucleotides, the CDR3 is TGTGCCAGCAGACTGGACAGGCCATCGCGGGAGACCCAGTACTTC.

There are a few counts of this clonotype. The chain uses TRBV6-2 or TRBV6-3 and TRBJ2-1, with TRBD2 as a possible D gene (5 bases). CDR3 length equals 13 residues. V dropped 3 bases and J dropped 12 bases, with 15 bases sitting between them. Per the germline V gene, CDR1 is MNHEY and CDR2 is SVGEGT. CDR3 DNA sequence: TGTGCCAGCAGTTATGACTCGCTGGGGAGGCAGTTCTTC. Translated: CASSYDSLGRQFF.

This clonotype was counted only a few times. V and J are TRBV30 and TRBJ1-3; no clear D gene. Germline V lookup: CDR1 GTSNPN, CDR2 SVGIG (reference sequence). The V and J ends lost 8 bases and 0 bases respectively, with 11 bases between them. The CDR3 is 13 residues long. As DNA, the CDR3 is TGTGCCAGCCCCCAGAGCTCTGGAAACACCATATATTTT. Its translation is CASPQSSGNTIYF.

The chain combines TRBV28 with TRBJ2-5; 9 bases fit TRBD2. CDR1 is MDHEN and CDR2 is SYDVKM in the germline V gene. Trimming cost V 1 base and J 6 bases; bases outside gene matches: 15. This CDR3 has 18 residues. The CDR3 protein is CASSLYSLSLAGIKTQYF. The CDR3 DNA follows: TGTGCCAGCAGTTTATATTCCCTCTCGCTAGCGGGGATTAAGACCCAGTACTTC.

This clonotype appeared a few times. J is TRBJ2-7 and V is TRBV7-3, with D unclear. From germline, CDR1 is SGHTA and CDR2 FQGTGA. The V and J ends lost 9 bases and 2 bases respectively, with 11 bases between them. This CDR3 contains 12 residues. The CDR3 DNA reads as TGTGCCAGGGTCCGAGGACCCTACGAGCAGTACGTC. The encoded protein is CARVRGPYEQYV.

This clonotype was picked up a small number of times. The chain is built from TRBV12-3 or TRBV12-4 and TRBJ2-7; perhaps D is TRBD1 or TRBD2 (5 bases each). Trimming left V 9 bases short and J 0 bases short, with 15 bases between. This CDR3 contains 14 residues. The CDR3 reads CASRLGTGSYEQYF. In DNA, the CDR3 is TGTGCCAGTCGGCTTGGGACGGGCTCCTACGAGCAGTACTTC.